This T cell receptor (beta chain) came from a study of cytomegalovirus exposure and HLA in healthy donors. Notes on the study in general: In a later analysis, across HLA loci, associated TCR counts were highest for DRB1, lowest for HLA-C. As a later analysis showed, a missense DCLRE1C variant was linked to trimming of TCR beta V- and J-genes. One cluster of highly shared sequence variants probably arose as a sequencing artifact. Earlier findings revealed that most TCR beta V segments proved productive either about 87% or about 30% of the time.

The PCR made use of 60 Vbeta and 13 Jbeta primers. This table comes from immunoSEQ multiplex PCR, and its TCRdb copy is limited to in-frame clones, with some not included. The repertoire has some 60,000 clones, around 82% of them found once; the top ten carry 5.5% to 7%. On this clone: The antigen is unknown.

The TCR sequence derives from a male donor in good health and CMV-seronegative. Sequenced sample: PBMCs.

The CDR3 DNA reads TGTGCCTGGAGTGTATATGGGGCTTACGAGCAGTACTTC. This codes for CAWSVYGAYEQYF. V gene TRBV30 combines with J gene TRBJ2-7, with D possibly matching TRBD1 (5 bases). Germline assignment: CDR1 GTSNPN and CDR2 SVGIG (reference sequence). Trimming shortened V by 0 bases and J by 4 bases, and 10 bases separated the two germline ends. The length of the CDR3 is 13 residues. Drawing the rest from reference TRBV30 and TRBJ2-7, the complete variable domain is SQTIHQWPATLVQPVGSPLSLECTVEGTSNPNLYWYRQAAGRGLQLLFYSVGIGQISSEVPQNLSASRPQDRQFILSSKKLLLSDSGFYLCAWSVYGAYEQYFGPGTRLTVT.